The 20 T cell receptor beta chains listed next were all sequenced from one sample in a study of metastatic and nonmetastatic thyroid tumors. TCRdb called clones again from the PCR reads with MiXCR. The repertoire has fewer than 25,000 clones, 10% to 12% of them found once; the top ten carry roughly 8%. Ahead of thyroid surgery, no patient had received treatment of any kind. Sequencing was done on a sample of blood. The receptors come from a female donor with papillary thyroid cancer or a benign thyroid nodule (not recorded which). Some clones in this sample may be carry-over from other donors' samples.

This clone was detected ten times or more. The V call is TRBV10-3, the J call TRBJ2-3; tentatively, D is TRBD2 (6 bases). CDR3 length: 14 residues. The V end was cut by 10 bases, the J end by 0 bases, with 14 bases between. CDR1 is ENHRY, CDR2 SYGVKD, per germline. The CDR3 sequence is CATGRDSSTDTQYF. The CDR3 region has the DNA TGTGCCACGGGTCGGGACTCAAGCACAGATACGCAGTATTTT.

In its sample, this clone was seen many times. Distinct nucleotide sequences in the sample also encode this CDR3. The chain joins TRBV29-1 to TRBJ2-1, with 9 positions matching TRBD1. Germline values: CDR1 SQVTM, CDR2 ANQGSEA. J gave up 6 bases and V 1 base, and 4 bases lay outside the gene matches. The length of the CDR3 is 14 residues. Written as DNA, the CDR3 is TGCAGCGTTGAAGGGACAGGGGTAGGCAATGAGCAGTTCTTC. Its translation is CSVEGTGVGNEQFF.

This clone was observed a few times. The junction departs from the called germline gene at one end, perhaps through a read error. The V gene is TRBV6-4, the J gene TRBJ2-3; 8 bases align to TRBD2. The germline V gene has CDR1 MRHNA and CDR2 SNTAGT. This CDR3 comprises 16 residues. CDR3 amino acids: CAISDAGRGGQDTQYF. The CDR3, as DNA: TGTGCCATCAGTGACGCGGGACGGGGGGGCCAAGATACGCAGTATTTT.

This clone was detected many times. J is TRBJ2-5 and V is TRBV24-1; D uncertain. Trimming pared 3 bases from V and 2 bases from J, leaving 12 bases between. The CDR3 extends over 15 amino acids. Per germline, CDR1 KGHDR and CDR2 SFDVKD. CDR3 residues: CATSDGSGIQETQYF. The CDR3 bases are TGTGCCACCAGTGATGGTTCAGGAATTCAAGAGACCCAGTACTTC.

This clone occurred a few times. Mismatch with germline at one junction end may stem from a read error. In the same sample, other DNA sequences code for this CDR3. The chain uses TRBV27 and TRBJ2-2; TRBD1 matches at 11 bases. This CDR3 has 15 residues. Germline CDR1 reads MNHEY; CDR2 reads SMNVEV (reference sequence). The CDR3 bases are TGTGCCAGCAGCCCGGACAGGGGGCGGAACGGTGAGCTTTTTTTT. It yields the protein CASSPDRGRNGELFF.

A single count supports this clone. V is TRBV11-3 and J is TRBJ2-3, with D uncertain. The CDR3 loop spans 14 amino acids. V lost 5 bases and J 0 bases, leaving 9 bases between the germline ends. Germline assignment: CDR1 SGHNT and CDR2 YENEEA. CDR3 DNA sequence: TGTGCCAGCAGCGGTCCCCATAGCACAGATACGCAGTATTTT. As protein: CASSGPHSTDTQYF.

This clone has just a few counts. The rearrangement uses TRBV2 and TRBJ1-6, with D perhaps matching TRBD1 (5 bases). CDR3 length: 15 amino acids. The germline V gene encodes CDR1 SNHLY and CDR2 FYNNEI. V gave up 9 bases and J gave up 0 bases, with 12 bases separating them. This chain's CDR3 is CASARQSSYNSPLHF. In nucleotides, the CDR3 is TGTGCCAGTGCCCGACAGAGCTCCTATAATTCACCCCTCCACTTT.

This clone occurred many times. The V gene is TRBV11-3, the J gene TRBJ2-1, with D unresolved. V was shortened by 1 base and J by 6 bases, with 7 bases between the two germline ends. The CDR3 has 13 amino acids. Germline V gives CDR1 SGHNT, CDR2 YENEEA. CDR3 bases: TGTGCCAGCAGCTTAGGGAGTGTCAATGAGCAGTTCTTC. The encoded protein is CASSLGSVNEQFF.

Regarding this clone: No conserved phenylalanine or tryptophan ends this CDR3, so it is likely a read error. The chain combines TRBV28 with TRBJ2-3, with D tentatively TRBD1 or TRBD2 (5 bases each). V shed 4 bases and J shed 10 bases, with 24 bases lying between them. The CDR3 has 16 residues. Germline-derived CDR1 and CDR2 are MDHEN and SYDVKM. CDR3 nucleotides: TGTGCCAGCAGTTATCTCGGGGCTAGTTCCAGACGGGCGCAGTATCTT. Encoded protein: CASSYLGASSRRAQYL.

This clone qualifies as medium-sized. The V call is TRBV6-2 or TRBV6-3, the J call TRBJ2-2, with 11 bases fitting TRBD2. V was pared by 6 bases and J by 6 bases, with 9 bases of the junction left unmatched. The CDR3 loop spans 16 amino acids. Looked up from germline, CDR1 is MNHEY and CDR2 is SVGEGT. CDR3 DNA: TGTGCCAGCAGCCTTCCCGTAGCGGGGGGGCCCGGGGAGCTGTTTTTT. Translation: CASSLPVAGGPGELFF.

This clone was counted at least ten times. V and J are TRBV20-1 and TRBJ1-6; 7 positions agree with TRBD1. Germline-derived CDR1 and CDR2 are DFQATT and SNEGSKA (reference sequence). The CDR3 runs 16 residues. After removal of 1 base from V and 7 bases from J, the junction contained 10 bases not matched to a gene. The CDR3 sequence: CSARAPGQGGNSPLHF. The CDR3 bases are TGCAGTGCTAGAGCCCCTGGGCAGGGGGGGAATTCACCCCTCCACTTT.

This clone was detected ten times or more. The chain is built from TRBV9 and TRBJ2-7; 11 bases fit TRBD2. Germline V gene data show CDR1 as SGDLS and CDR2 as YYNGEE. This CDR3 comprises 15 residues. Unmatched junction bases numbered 5, after V lost 3 bases and J lost 3 bases. This chain's CDR3 is CASSGLAGGYYEQYF. For the CDR3, the DNA is TGTGCCAGCAGCGGCCTAGCGGGAGGTTACTACGAGCAGTACTTC.

This clone showed up many times. J is TRBJ2-1 and V is TRBV12-3 or TRBV12-4; the D gene could be TRBD1 or TRBD2 (6 bases each). CDR3 length: 15 amino acids. Trimming shortened V by 7 bases and J by 9 bases, and 22 bases separated the two germline ends. CDR3 nucleotides: TGTGCCAGCACCGAGGGGCTAGCAGAGGGGGGTGAGCAGTTCTTC. This translates into CASTEGLAEGGEQFF.

In its sample, this clone was seen many times. Distinct nucleotide sequences in the sample also encode this CDR3. The gene calls are TRBV7-9 and TRBJ2-7; TRBD2 might be the D (7 bases). CDR1 SEHNR and CDR2 FQNEAQ come from the germline V gene (reference sequence). V gave up 5 bases and J gave up 9 bases, with 20 bases separating them. This CDR3 comprises 14 residues. CDR3: CASSPGGGVAWQYF. The CDR3 DNA sequence: TGTGCCAGCAGCCCCGGAGGGGGGGTAGCATGGCAGTACTTC.

This clone was observed at least ten times. This may stem from a read error, because a much larger clone lies one nucleotide away. This sequence joins TRBV6-2 or TRBV6-3 and TRBJ2-5; 8 nucleotides agree with TRBD1. The germline CDR1 and CDR2 sequences are MNHEY and SVGEGT. This CDR3 has 15 amino acids. The CDR3 is CASSYPRQGKEAQYF. CDR3 DNA sequence: TGTGCCAGCAGTTACCCCCGACAGGGGAAAGAGGCCCAGTACTTC.

This clone was found many times. Other DNA sequences in the sample encode the same CDR3. The chain is built from TRBV7-9 and TRBJ2-3; D ambiguous. Per germline, CDR1 SEHNR and CDR2 FQNEAQ (reference sequence). This CDR3 has 12 amino acids. Trimming pared 4 bases from V and 0 bases from J, leaving 2 bases between. The CDR3: CASSSSTDTQYF. The DNA for the CDR3 is TGTGCCAGCAGCTCTAGCACAGATACGCAGTATTTT.

The genes are TRBV25-1 and TRBJ2-3, with no clear D. The ends were cut back, 4 bases at V and 3 bases at J, with 20 bases in the middle. The CDR3 extends over 17 amino acids. Germline V lookup: CDR1 MGHDK, CDR2 SYGVNS. The CDR3 bases are TGTGCCAGCAGTGGATACCTCGTATGGGTGAGGACAGATACGCAGTATTTT. As protein: CASSGYLVWVRTDTQYF.

There are many counts of this clone. V gene TRBV4-3 combines with J gene TRBJ2-2; D tentatively reads TRBD1 or TRBD2 (7 bases each). Deletions cut 4 bases from V and 4 bases from J, with 13 bases between. Per germline, CDR1 LGHNA and CDR2 YSLEER. The CDR3 contains 15 residues. The chain's CDR3 is CASSPQGGTTGELFF. The CDR3 DNA reads as TGCGCCAGCAGCCCGCAGGGGGGGACCACCGGGGAGCTGTTTTTT.

This clone was found many times. The chain combines TRBV29-1 with TRBJ2-2; a possible D gene is TRBD2 (5 bases). The germline CDR1 and CDR2 sequences are SQVTM and ANQGSEA. The CDR3 runs 14 residues. V dropped 7 bases and J dropped 0 bases, with 12 bases sitting between them. CDR3 bases: TGCAGCGCGGGAACTGACTCGAACACCGGGGAGCTGTTTTTT. The encoded protein is CSAGTDSNTGELFF.

Ten or more counts support this clone. The V gene is TRBV6-2 or TRBV6-3, the J gene TRBJ2-5, with 7 bases lining up with TRBD1. Germline V gene lookup returns CDR1 MNHEY and CDR2 SVGEGT. V trimming: 7 bases; J trimming: 1 base; junction bases outside the gene matches: 6. This CDR3 comprises 14 residues. The CDR3 protein is CASNRDRVQETQYF. CDR3 in DNA: TGTGCCAGCAACCGAGACAGGGTCCAAGAGACCCAGTACTTC.